This TCR beta chain comes out of a study of blood T cell repertoires in COVID-19. Across the whole study: There were acute and convalescent COVID-19 samples, and they came from the United States, Italy and Spain. From T cells, B-cell-depleted T cells, or PBMCs came the material, which was cDNA or gDNA.

CDR1 SGHRS and CDR2 YFSETQ come from the germline V gene. CDR3 length: 12 amino acids. V dropped 0 bases and J dropped 6 bases, with 3 bases sitting between them. This clone was detected only a few times. Per the original data handling: By means of reference gene primer amplification, nucleated cell counts were estimated. Generated by immunoSEQ multiplex PCR, the TCRdb table keeps only in-frame clones and is missing some. V and J calls and clone size follow that table, whereas D and trimming were derived from the DNA. Here the sample spans roughly 70,000 clones, more than 75% being singletons. V usage is TRBV5-1 and J usage is TRBJ2-2, with D unresolved. Input material: peripheral blood. The sequence was obtained from a woman of 80 years or more with active or convalescent COVID-19. DNA for the CDR3: TGCGCCAGCAGCTTGGCGGCCGGGGAGCTGTTTTTT. Translating it yields CASSLAAGELFF.